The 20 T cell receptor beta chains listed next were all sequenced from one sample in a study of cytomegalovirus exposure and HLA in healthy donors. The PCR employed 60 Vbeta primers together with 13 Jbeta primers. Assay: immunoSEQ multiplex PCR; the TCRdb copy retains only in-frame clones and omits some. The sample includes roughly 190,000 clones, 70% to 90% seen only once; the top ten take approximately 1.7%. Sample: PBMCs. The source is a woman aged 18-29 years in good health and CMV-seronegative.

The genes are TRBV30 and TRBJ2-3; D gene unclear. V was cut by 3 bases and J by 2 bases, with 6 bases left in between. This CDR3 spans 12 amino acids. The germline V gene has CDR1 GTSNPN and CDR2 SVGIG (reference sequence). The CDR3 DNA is TGTGCCTGGAGACTAAACACAGATACGCAGTATTTT. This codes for CAWRLNTDTQYF.

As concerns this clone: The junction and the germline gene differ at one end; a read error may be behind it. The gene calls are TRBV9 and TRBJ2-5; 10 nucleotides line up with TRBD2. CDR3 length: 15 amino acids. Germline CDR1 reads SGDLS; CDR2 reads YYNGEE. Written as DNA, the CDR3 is TGTGCCAGCTCAAGGCTAGCGGGAGTACAAGAGACCCAGCACTTC. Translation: CASSRLAGVQETQHF. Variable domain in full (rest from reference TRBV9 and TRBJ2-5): DSGVTQTPKHLITATGQRVTLRCSPRSGDLSVYWYQQSLDQGLQFLIQYYNGEERAKGNILERFSAQQFPDLHSELNLSSLELGDSALYFCASSRLAGVQETQHFGPGTRLLVL.

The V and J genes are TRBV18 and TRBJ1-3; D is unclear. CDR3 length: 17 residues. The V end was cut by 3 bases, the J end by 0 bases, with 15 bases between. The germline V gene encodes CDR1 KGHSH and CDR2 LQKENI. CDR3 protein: CASSPSLPSSSGNTIYF. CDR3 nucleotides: TGTGCCAGCTCACCGTCCCTCCCGTCGAGCTCTGGAAACACCATATATTTT.

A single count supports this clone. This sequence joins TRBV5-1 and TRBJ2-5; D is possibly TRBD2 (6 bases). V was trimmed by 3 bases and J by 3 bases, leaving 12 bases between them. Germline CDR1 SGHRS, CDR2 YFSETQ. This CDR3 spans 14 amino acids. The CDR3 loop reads CASSSGRIKETQYF. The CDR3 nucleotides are TGCGCCAGCAGCTCTGGGAGGATAAAAGAGACCCAGTACTTC.

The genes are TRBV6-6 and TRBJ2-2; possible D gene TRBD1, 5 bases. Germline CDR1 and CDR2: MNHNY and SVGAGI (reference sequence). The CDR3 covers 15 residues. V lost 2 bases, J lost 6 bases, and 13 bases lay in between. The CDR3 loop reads CASSYGAIIAGELFF. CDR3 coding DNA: TGTGCCAGCAGTTACGGGGCGATAATCGCCGGGGAGCTGTTTTTT.

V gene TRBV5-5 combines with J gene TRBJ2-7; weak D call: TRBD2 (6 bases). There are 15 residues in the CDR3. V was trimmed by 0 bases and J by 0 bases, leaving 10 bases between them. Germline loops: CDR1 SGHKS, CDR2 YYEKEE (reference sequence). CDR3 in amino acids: CASSLGLASSYEQYF. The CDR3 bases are TGTGCCAGCAGCTTGGGGCTAGCGAGCTCCTACGAGCAGTACTTC.

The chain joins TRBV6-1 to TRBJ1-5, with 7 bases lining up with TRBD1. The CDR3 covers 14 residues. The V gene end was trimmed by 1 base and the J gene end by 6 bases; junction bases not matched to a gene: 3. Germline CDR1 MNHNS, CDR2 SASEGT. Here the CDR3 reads CASSEETGIQPQHF. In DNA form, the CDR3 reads TGTGCCAGCAGTGAAGAGACAGGGATTCAGCCCCAGCATTTT.

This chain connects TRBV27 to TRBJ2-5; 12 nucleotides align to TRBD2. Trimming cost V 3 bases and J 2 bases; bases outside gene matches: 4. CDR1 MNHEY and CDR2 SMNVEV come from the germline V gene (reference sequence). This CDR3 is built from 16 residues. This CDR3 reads CASSFRGLAGQETQYF. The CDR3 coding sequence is TGTGCCAGCAGTTTCCGAGGACTAGCGGGACAAGAGACCCAGTACTTC.

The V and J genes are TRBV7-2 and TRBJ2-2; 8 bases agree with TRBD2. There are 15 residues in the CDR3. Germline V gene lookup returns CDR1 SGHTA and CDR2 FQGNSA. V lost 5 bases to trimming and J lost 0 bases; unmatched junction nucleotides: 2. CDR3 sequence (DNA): TGTGCCAGCAGCCGTAGCGGGACGAACACCGGGGAGCTGTTTTTT. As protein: CASSRSGTNTGELFF. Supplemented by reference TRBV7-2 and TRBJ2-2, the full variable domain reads GAGVSQSPSNKVTEKGKDVELRCDPISGHTALYWYRQSLGQGLEFLIYFQGNSAPDKSGLPSDRFSAERTGGSVSTLTIQRTQQEDSAVYLCASSRSGTNTGELFFGEGSRLTVL.

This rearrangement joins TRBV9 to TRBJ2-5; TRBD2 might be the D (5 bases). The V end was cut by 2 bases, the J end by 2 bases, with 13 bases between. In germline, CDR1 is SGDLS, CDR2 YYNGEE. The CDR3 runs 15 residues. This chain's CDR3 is CASSVAPGFQETQYF. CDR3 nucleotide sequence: TGTGCCAGCAGCGTGGCTCCGGGGTTTCAAGAGACCCAGTACTTC.

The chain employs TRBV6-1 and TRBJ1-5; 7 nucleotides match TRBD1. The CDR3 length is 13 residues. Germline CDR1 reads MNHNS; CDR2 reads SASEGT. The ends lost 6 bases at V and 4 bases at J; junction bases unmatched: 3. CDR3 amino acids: CASRGQENQPQHF. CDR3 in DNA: TGTGCCAGCAGAGGACAGGAAAATCAGCCCCAGCATTTT.

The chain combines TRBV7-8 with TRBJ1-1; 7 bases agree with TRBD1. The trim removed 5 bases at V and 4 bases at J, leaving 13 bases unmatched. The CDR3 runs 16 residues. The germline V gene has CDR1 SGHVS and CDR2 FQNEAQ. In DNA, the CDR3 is TGTGCCAGCAGCCCTTTATTTGGGCAGGGGGGCACTGAAGCTTTCTTT. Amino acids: CASSPLFGQGGTEAFF. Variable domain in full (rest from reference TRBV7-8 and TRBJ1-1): GAGVSQSPRYKVAKRGQDVALRCDPISGHVSLFWYQQALGQGPEFLTYFQNEAQLDKSGLPSDRFFAERPEGSVSTLKIQRTQQEDSAVYLCASSPLFGQGGTEAFFGQGTRLTVV.

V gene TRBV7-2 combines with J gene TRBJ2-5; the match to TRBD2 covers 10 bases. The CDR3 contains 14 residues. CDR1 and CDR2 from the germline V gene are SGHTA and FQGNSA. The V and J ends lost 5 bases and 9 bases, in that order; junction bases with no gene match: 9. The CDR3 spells CASSPWASGSSQYF. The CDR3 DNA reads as TGTGCCAGCAGCCCCTGGGCTAGCGGGAGTTCCCAGTACTTC. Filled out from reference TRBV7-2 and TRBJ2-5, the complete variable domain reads GAGVSQSPSNKVTEKGKDVELRCDPISGHTALYWYRQSLGQGLEFLIYFQGNSAPDKSGLPSDRFSAERTGGSVSTLTIQRTQQEDSAVYLCASSPWASGSSQYFGPGTRLLVL.

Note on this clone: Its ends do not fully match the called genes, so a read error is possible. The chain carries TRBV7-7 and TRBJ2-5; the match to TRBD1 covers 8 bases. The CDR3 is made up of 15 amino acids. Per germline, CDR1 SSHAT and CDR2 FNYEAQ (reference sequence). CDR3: CASSPGQGVSETQYF. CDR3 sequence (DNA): TGTGCTAGCAGCCCAGGACAGGGCGTAAGTGAGACCCAGTACTTC.

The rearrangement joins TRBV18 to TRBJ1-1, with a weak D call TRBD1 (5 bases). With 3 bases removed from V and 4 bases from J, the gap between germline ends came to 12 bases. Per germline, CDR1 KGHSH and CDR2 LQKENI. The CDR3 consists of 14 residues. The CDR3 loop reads CASSPPEGVTEAFF. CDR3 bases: TGTGCCAGCTCACCCCCGGAAGGGGTCACTGAAGCTTTCTTT.

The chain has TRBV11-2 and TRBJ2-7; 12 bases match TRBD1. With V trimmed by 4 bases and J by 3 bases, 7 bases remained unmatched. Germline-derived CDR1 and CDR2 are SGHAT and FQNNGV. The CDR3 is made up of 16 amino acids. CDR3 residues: CASSSIGTGGYYEQYF. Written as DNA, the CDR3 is TGTGCCAGCAGCTCCATTGGGACAGGGGGCTACTACGAGCAGTACTTC.

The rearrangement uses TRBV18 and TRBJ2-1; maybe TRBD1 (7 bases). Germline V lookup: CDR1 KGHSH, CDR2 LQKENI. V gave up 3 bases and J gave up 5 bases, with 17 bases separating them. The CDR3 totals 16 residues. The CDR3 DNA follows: TGTGCCAGCTCACCCCGGGGGACAGAAATAAACAATGAGCAGTTCTTC. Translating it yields CASSPRGTEINNEQFF.

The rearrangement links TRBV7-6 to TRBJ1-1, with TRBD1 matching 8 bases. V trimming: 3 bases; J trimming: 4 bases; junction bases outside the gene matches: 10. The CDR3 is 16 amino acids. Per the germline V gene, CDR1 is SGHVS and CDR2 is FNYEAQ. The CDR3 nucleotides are TGTGCCAGCAGCTTTTCCCCCACAGGGGGGGCCACTGAAGCTTTCTTT. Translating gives CASSFSPTGGATEAFF.

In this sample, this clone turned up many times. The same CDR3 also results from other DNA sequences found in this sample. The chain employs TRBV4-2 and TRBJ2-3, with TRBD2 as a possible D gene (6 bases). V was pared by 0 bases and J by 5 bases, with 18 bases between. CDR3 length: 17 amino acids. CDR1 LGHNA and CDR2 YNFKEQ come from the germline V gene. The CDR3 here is CASSQDGVGSGGDTQYF. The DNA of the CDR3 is TGTGCCAGCAGCCAAGACGGCGTCGGGAGTGGTGGAGATACGCAGTATTTT.

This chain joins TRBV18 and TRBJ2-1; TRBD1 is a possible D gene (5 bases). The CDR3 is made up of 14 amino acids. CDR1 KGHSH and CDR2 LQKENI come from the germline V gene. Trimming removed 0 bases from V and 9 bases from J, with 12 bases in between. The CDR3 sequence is CASSPPDKFSEQFF. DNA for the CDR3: TGTGCCAGCTCACCACCGGACAAATTCAGTGAGCAGTTCTTC.